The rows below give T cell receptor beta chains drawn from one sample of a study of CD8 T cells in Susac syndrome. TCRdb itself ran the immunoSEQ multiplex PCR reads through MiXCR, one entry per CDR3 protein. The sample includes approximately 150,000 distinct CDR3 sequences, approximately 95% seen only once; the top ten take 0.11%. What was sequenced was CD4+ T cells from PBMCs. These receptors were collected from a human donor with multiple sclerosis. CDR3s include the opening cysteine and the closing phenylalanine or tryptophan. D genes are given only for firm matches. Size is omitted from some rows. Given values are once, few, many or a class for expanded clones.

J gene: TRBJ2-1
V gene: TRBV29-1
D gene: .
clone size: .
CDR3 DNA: TGCAGCGAGAGCTCCTACAATGAGCAGTTCTTC
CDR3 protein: CSESSYNEQFF

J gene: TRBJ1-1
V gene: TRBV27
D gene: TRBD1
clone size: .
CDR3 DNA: TGTGCCAGCAGTCTCCGACAGGGGCTGGGGGAAGCTTTCTTT
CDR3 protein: CASSLRQGLGEAFF

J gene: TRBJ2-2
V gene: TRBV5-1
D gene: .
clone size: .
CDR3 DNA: TGCGCCAGCAGCGCTATCAGCGGATCGAACACCGGGGAGCTGTTTTTT
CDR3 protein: CASSAISGSNTGELFF

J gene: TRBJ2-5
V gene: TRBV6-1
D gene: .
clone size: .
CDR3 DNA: TGTGCCAGCATAGGCAAAGCGGTCCAAGAGACCCAGTACTTC
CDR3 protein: CASIGKAVQETQYF

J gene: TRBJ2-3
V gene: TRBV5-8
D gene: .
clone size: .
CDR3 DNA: TGTGCCAGCAGCTTTCGGTTAACAGATACGCAGTATTTT
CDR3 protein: CASSFRLTDTQYF

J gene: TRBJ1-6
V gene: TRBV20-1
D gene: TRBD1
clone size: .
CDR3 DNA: TGCAGTGCTAGAGACCCGGTACAGGGGGGGAATTCACCCCTCCACTTT
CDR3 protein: CSARDPVQGGNSPLHF

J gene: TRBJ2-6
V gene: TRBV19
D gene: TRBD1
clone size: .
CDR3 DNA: TGTGCCAGTAGTAGGCGGCAGGGGGCTGGGGCCAACGTCCTGACTTTC
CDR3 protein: CASSRRQGAGANVLTF

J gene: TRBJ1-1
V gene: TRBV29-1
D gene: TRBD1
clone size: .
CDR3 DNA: TGCAGCGTGAACAGGGGTACTGAAGCTTTCTTT
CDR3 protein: CSVNRGTEAFF

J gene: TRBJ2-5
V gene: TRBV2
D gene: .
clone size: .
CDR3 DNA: TGTGCCAGCACCGGGGGCGGTTTGCAGGGCGGCGAGACCCAGTACTTC
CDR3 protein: CASTGGGLQGGETQYF

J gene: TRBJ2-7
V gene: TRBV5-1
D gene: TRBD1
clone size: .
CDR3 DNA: TGCGCCAGCAGCGTCGACCTTCAGGGGGCGGGCTCCTACGAGCAGTACTTC
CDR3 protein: CASSVDLQGAGSYEQYF

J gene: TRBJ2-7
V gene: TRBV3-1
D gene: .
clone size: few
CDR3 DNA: TGTGCCAGCAGCCATGGGAGGGGGGAGCAGTACTTC
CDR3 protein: CASSHGRGEQYF

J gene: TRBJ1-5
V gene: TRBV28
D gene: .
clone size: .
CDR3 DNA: TGTGCCAGCAGTTTATGGGCAGGACGGGGCAATCAGCCCCAGCATTTT
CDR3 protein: CASSLWAGRGNQPQHF

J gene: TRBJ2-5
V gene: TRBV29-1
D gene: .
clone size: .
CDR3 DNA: TGCAGCGTTAGCGCCCTAATGGAGACCCAGTACTTC
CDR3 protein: CSVSALMETQYF

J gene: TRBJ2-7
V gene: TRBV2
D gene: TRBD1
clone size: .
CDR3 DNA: TGTGCCAGCAGTGAAAATTCGGGACAGGGGGTTCCGAACGAGCAGTACTTC
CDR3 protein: CASSENSGQGVPNEQYF

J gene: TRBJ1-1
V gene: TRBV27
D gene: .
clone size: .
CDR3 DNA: TGTGCCAGCAGTAATCGAGTGAACACTGAAGCTTTCTTT
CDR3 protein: CASSNRVNTEAFF

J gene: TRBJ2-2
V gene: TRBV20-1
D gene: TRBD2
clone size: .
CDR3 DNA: TGCAGTGCTAGTAAGCGGGGATACACCGGGGAGCTGTTTTTT
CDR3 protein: CSASKRGYTGELFF

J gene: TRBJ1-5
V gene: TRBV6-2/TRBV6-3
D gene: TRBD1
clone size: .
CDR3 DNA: TGTGCTGTAGGACAGGGAACTCAGCCCCAGCATTTT
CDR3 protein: CAVGQGTQPQHF

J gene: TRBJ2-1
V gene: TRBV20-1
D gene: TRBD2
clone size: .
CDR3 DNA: TGCAGTGCTAGACCTCCGGGACTAGCGGGAGGGCTGTCCTACAATGAGCAGTTCTTC
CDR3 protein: CSARPPGLAGGLSYNEQFF

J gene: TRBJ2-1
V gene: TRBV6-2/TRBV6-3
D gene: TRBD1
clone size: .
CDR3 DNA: TGTGCCAGCACAAGGACAGGGGATGAGCAGTTCTTC
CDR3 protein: CASTRTGDEQFF

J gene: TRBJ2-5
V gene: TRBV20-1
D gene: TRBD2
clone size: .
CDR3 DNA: TGCAGTGCCTTCGTCCCGGGACTAGGAGAGACCCAGTACTTC
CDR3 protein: CSAFVPGLGETQYF

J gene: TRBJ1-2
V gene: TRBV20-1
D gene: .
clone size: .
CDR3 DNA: TGCAGTGCTTTGCAGGGGCCCTATGGCTACACCTTC
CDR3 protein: CSALQGPYGYTF

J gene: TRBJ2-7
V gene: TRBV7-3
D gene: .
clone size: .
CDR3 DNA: TGTGCCAGCAGCCCTCAGGGGGGTCGGACCTACGAGCAGTACTTC
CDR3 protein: CASSPQGGRTYEQYF

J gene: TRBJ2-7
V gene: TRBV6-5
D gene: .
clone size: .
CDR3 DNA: TGTGCCAGCAGTCACCCCAACTACGAGCAGTACTTC
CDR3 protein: CASSHPNYEQYF

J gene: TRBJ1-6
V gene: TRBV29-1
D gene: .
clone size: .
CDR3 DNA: TGCAGCGTTGAATTTTATGGCAGGGTGGGTGATTCACCCCTCCACTTT
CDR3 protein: CSVEFYGRVGDSPLHF

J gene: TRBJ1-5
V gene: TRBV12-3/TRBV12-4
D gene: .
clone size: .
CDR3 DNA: TGTGCCAGCAGTTTTGCCGGGTGGGACCAGCCCCAGCATTTT
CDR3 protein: CASSFAGWDQPQHF

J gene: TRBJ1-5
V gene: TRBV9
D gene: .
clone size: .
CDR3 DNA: TGTGCCAGCAGCGTAGCGGCAGACCGGGATCAGCCCCAGCATTTT
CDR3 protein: CASSVAADRDQPQHF

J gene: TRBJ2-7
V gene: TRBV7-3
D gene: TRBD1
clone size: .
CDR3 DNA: TGTGCCAGCAGCCGATTGGGGGACAGTTCCGAGCAGTACTTC
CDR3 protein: CASSRLGDSSEQYF

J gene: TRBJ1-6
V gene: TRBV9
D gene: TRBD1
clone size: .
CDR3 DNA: TGTGCCAGCAGCACCCTGACTCGGGACAGGGGGAATCCACCCCTCCACTTT
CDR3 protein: CASSTLTRDRGNPPLHF

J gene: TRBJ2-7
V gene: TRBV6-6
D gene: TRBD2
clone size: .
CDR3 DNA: TGTGCCAGCCGAGAAGTCGGCGGGAGCCGCGAGCAGTACTTC
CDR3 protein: CASREVGGSREQYF

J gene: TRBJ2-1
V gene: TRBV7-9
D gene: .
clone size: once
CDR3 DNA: TGTGCCAGCAGCTTAGTAGGGGGATTTGAGCAGTTCTTC
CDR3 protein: CASSLVGGFEQFF

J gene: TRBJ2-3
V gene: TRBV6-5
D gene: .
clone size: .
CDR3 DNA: TGTGCCAGCAGGAAGACTCGGTACACAGATACGCAGTATTTT
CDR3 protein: CASRKTRYTDTQYF

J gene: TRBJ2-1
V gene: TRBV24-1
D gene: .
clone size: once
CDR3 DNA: TGTGCCACCAGTGATCCGGGACTGCCGACAGGTGAGCAGTTCTTC
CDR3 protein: CATSDPGLPTGEQFF